The rows below give T cell receptor beta chains drawn from one sample of a study of metastatic and nonmetastatic thyroid tumors. MiXCR was used by TCRdb to re-call the PCR reads. This table has around 22,000 clones, 30% to 40% appearing once. Sequenced sample: blood. The receptors stem from a male donor with papillary thyroid cancer or a benign thyroid nodule (not recorded which). Some clones in this sample may be carry-over from other donors' samples. The CDR3 runs from the conserved cysteine through the conserved F or W. D genes are given only for firm matches. Size values are once, few and many counts, or a class for expanded clones, and some rows have none.

size | J | D | V | CDR3 | DNA
many | TRBJ2-2 | - | TRBV5-1 | CASSPGGASGELFF | TGCGCCAGCAGCCCCGGGGGCGCGAGCGGGGAGCTGTTTTTT
- | TRBJ2-7 | TRBD2 | TRBV7-8 | CASTLIAGGIYEQYF | TGTGCCAGCACCCTAATAGCGGGAGGGATTTACGAGCAGTACTTC
medium-sized | TRBJ2-1 | TRBD2 | TRBV5-4 | CASSLDREAHNEQFF | TGTGCCAGCAGCTTGGATCGGGAGGCCCACAATGAGCAGTTCTTC
few | TRBJ2-7 | - | TRBV7-2 | CASSFSTYEQYF | TGTGCCAGCAGCTTCTCAACCTACGAGCAGTACTTC
few | TRBJ2-7 | TRBD2 | TRBV27 | CASSFSGGSYEQYF | TGTGCCAGCAGTTTCTCGGGGGGGTCCTACGAGCAGTACTTC
- | TRBJ1-4 | TRBD1 | TRBV11-3 | CASSSLGDSWNEKLFF | TGTGCCAGCAGCTCCCTGGGGGACAGTTGGAATGAAAAACTGTTTTTT
- | TRBJ2-7 | - | TRBV7-3 | CASSLGSGPYEQYF | TGTGCCAGCAGCTTAGGTTCAGGCCCCTACGAGCAGTACTTC
many | TRBJ2-7 | TRBD2 | TRBV28 | CASPPSGTPSYEQYF | TGTGCCAGCCCCCCTAGCGGTACTCCCTCCTACGAGCAGTACTTC
many | TRBJ2-5 | - | TRBV28 | CASSSILETQYF | TGTGCCAGCAGTTCTATCTTAGAGACCCAGTACTTC
once | TRBJ1-2 | - | TRBV30 | CAWSLFADNYGYTF | TGTGCCTGGAGCCTATTTGCAGACAACTATGGCTACACCTTC
medium-sized | TRBJ2-7 | TRBD1 | TRBV5-1 | CASSFRQGRTYEQYF | TGCGCCAGCAGCTTCAGACAGGGTCGCACCTACGAGCAGTACTTC
medium-sized | TRBJ2-7 | TRBD1 | TRBV5-8 | CASSGDRVWNEQYF | TGTGCCAGCAGCGGCGACAGGGTTTGGAACGAGCAGTACTTC
- | TRBJ2-1 | TRBD2 | TRBV20-1 | CSATTTGLAGGWGSYEQFF | TGCAGTGCTACTACAACCGGACTAGCGGGAGGTTGGGGGAGCTATGAGCAGTTCTTC
- | TRBJ2-1 | TRBD2 | TRBV5-4 | CASSLGEGKYNEQFF | TGTGCCAGCAGCTTGGGGGAGGGGAAGTACAATGAGCAGTTCTTC
- | TRBJ2-7 | TRBD2 | TRBV5-1 | CASSGAGTSGREQYF | TGCGCCAGCAGCGGAGCCGGGACTAGCGGAAGAGAGCAGTACTTC
- | TRBJ1-2 | - | TRBV6-2/TRBV6-3 | CASNRAAGSLDYGYTF | TGTGCCAGCAATCGGGCAGCGGGGTCCCTCGACTATGGCTACACCTTC
medium-sized | TRBJ1-2 | - | TRBV11-1 | CASSLKDLYGYTF | TGTGCCAGCAGCTTAAAGGATCTATATGGCTACACCTTC
few | TRBJ1-1 | - | TRBV28 | CASSPSLLAEAFF | TGTGCCAGCAGCCCCTCCCTTCTAGCGGAAGCTTTCTTT
many | TRBJ2-7 | TRBD2 | TRBV15 | CATSRDLNSGRAGEQYF | TGTGCCACCAGCAGAGATTTAAATAGCGGGAGGGCGGGGGAGCAGTACTTC
- | TRBJ1-5 | - | TRBV12-3/TRBV12-4 | CASSFGISSNQPQHF | TGTGCCAGCAGTTTCGGGATCTCTAGCAATCAGCCCCAGCATTTT
medium-sized | TRBJ2-7 | - | TRBV30 | CAWSPKYEQYF | TGTGCCTGGAGTCCAAAATACGAGCAGTACTTC
- | TRBJ2-7 | TRBD2 | TRBV11-2 | CASSLTGRSLYEQYF | TGTGCCAGCAGCTTAACCGGGAGGTCTTTGTACGAGCAGTACTTC
few | TRBJ2-5 | - | TRBV12-3/TRBV12-4 | CASSLTQQETQYF | TGTGCCAGCAGTTTAACACAGCAAGAGACCCAGTACTTC